The next 9 T cell receptor beta chains were all read from a single sample in a study of CD4 T cell repertoires in COVID-19 (dated by TCRdb to 2020 to 2022). The time point label, as the study defines it: sample from a COVID-19-recovered individual after infection. Libraries were prepared through the immunoSEQ multiplex PCR assay. TCRdb re-hosts the immuneACCESS table, in-frame sequences only. Its copies lack some clones; in the studies checked, an unresolved V gene accounts for under half of them, and the cause for the rest is not known. The sample profile shows some 80,000 clones; 83% of them were found once. The ten largest clones represent 0.45% to 0.6% of the sample. The specimen comprised CD4+ T cells from peripheral blood, sampled after recovery from COVID-19. Every receptor here comes from a human donor who had COVID-19.

The rearrangement joins TRBV30 to TRBJ2-3; TRBD1 matches at 10 bases. This CDR3 has 17 amino acids. Germline V gene data show CDR1 as GTSNPN and CDR2 as SVGIG (reference sequence). Losses at the gene ends were 5 bases for V and 2 bases for J; bases not matched to a gene: 13. The CDR3 spells CAWGRGTGDFLTDTQYF. The CDR3 region has the DNA TGTGCCTGGGGGCGCGGGACAGGGGATTTTCTCACAGATACGCAGTATTTT.

The CDR3 is CASSHKPGFMTGVTGELFF. In nucleotides, the CDR3 is TGTGCCAGCAGCCACAAACCGGGTTTCATGACAGGGGTGACCGGGGAGCTGTTTTTT. The chain employs TRBV5-8 and TRBJ2-2; 8 bases fit TRBD1. J gave up 5 bases and V 4 bases, and 19 bases lay outside the gene matches. The CDR3 consists of 19 residues. Germline V CDR1 and CDR2: SGHTS, YDEGEE. Supplemented by reference TRBV5-8 and TRBJ2-2, the full variable domain reads EAGVTQSPTHLIKTRGQQATLRCSPISGHTSVYWYQQALGLGLQFLLWYDEGEERNRGNFPPRFSGRQFPNYSSELNVNALELEDSALYLCASSHKPGFMTGVTGELFFGEGSRLTVL.

The chain combines TRBV5-1 with TRBJ2-7; D remains ambiguous. V lost 7 bases, J lost 3 bases, and 8 bases lay in between. Germline V gene data show CDR1 as SGHRS and CDR2 as YFSETQ. The CDR3 loop spans 11 amino acids. As DNA, the CDR3 is TGCGCCAGCCGGCAGAACTACGAGCAGTACTTC. Its translation is CASRQNYEQYF.

The chain has TRBV19 and TRBJ1-2; D may be TRBD1 (5 bases). The CDR3 runs to 15 residues. Germline-derived CDR1 and CDR2 are LNHDA and SQIVND (reference sequence). Trimming took off 4 bases at V and 5 bases at J, with 17 bases between the two ends. CDR3 protein: CASSRTATAGYGYTF. The CDR3 bases are TGTGCCAGTAGTAGGACCGCGACAGCGGGTTATGGCTACACCTTC.

The DNA for the CDR3 is TGTGCCAGCAGTCAGGGTGAAGCTTTCTTT. Protein product: CASSQGEAFF. The genes are TRBV6-5 and TRBJ1-1; D is possibly TRBD1 (5 bases). There are 10 residues in the CDR3. Trimming removed 5 bases at V and 7 bases at J, with 5 bases between. Germline V gives CDR1 MNHEY, CDR2 SVGAGI.

The V and J genes are TRBV3-1 (or the pseudogene TRBV3-2) and TRBJ1-2; 7 bases match TRBD1. The J segment lost 5 bases and the V segment lost 6 bases, leaving 9 bases of the junction unmatched. The germline V gene encodes CDR1 LGHDT and CDR2 YNNKEL (reference sequence). There are 14 residues in the CDR3. DNA for the CDR3: TGTGCCAGCAGTTACGGACAGGAGCATTATGGCTACACCTTC. Amino acid sequence: CASSYGQEHYGYTF.

The V gene is TRBV7-2, the J gene TRBJ2-3, with 10 bases lining up with TRBD1. Germline V gene sequence: CDR1 SGHTA, CDR2 FQGNSA. The CDR3 loop spans 16 amino acids. J was trimmed by 4 bases and V by 3 bases; bases with no gene match: 7. CDR3 in DNA: TGTGCCAGCAGCTTCGGACAGGGGGTAGTCGCAGATACGCAGTATTTT. This gives the protein CASSFGQGVVADTQYF.

The chain couples TRBV2 to TRBJ2-3; the D is unclear. The germline CDR1 and CDR2 sequences are SNHLY and FYNNEI. V lost 7 bases to trimming and J lost 0 bases, with 14 bases between them. CDR3 length: 15 amino acids. The CDR3 DNA follows: TGTGCCAGCACCGAGGCCGGACGTAGCACAGATACGCAGTATTTT. Translation gives CASTEAGRSTDTQYF.

This chain joins TRBV28 and TRBJ2-7; 8 bases fit TRBD1. Germline-derived CDR1 and CDR2 are MDHEN and SYDVKM. With 11 bases clipped from V and 0 bases from J, the junction kept 9 bases outside the gene matches. The CDR3 is 14 amino acids. CDR3 amino acids: CAGTPTGDSYEQYF. CDR3 sequence (DNA): TGTGCCGGCACCCCGACAGGGGACTCCTACGAGCAGTACTTC.